These T cell receptor beta chains were read from a single sample in a study of blood T cell repertoires in COVID-19. Here immunoSEQ multiplex PCR was the method, and the copy in TCRdb shows in-frame clones only, minus some. This sample has roughly 220,000 clones, with around 84% found just once. The sequencing input was peripheral blood. The receptors were gathered from a man aged 25 to 45 with active or convalescent COVID-19. The CDR3 runs from the conserved cysteine through the conserved F or W. Each record gives: J gene, D gene, V gene, CDR3 protein. The D gene is left open where the match is weak.

j_gene: TRBJ1-1; d_gene: -; v_gene: TRBV7-8; CDR3aa: CASSLVPISRTEAFF
j_gene: TRBJ2-3; d_gene: -; v_gene: TRBV11-2; CDR3aa: CASSARQIPSTDTQYF
j_gene: TRBJ2-3; d_gene: -; v_gene: TRBV7-2; CDR3aa: CASSGKELRTQYF
j_gene: TRBJ2-5; d_gene: -; v_gene: TRBV4-2; CDR3aa: CASSQDVGAPETQYF
j_gene: TRBJ2-3; d_gene: -; v_gene: TRBV12-5; CDR3aa: CASGAGTYSTDTQYF
j_gene: TRBJ1-1; d_gene: -; v_gene: TRBV3-1/TRBV3-2; CDR3aa: CASSQEVDGGRGAFF
j_gene: TRBJ2-3; d_gene: -; v_gene: TRBV5-1; CDR3aa: CASRLLSGTGYSGRGDTQYF
j_gene: TRBJ1-2; d_gene: TRBD1; v_gene: TRBV30; CDR3aa: CAYTPGQNGYTF
j_gene: TRBJ2-7; d_gene: TRBD2; v_gene: TRBV4-2; CDR3aa: CASSQGSSGDYEQYF
j_gene: TRBJ2-3; d_gene: -; v_gene: TRBV6-5; CDR3aa: CASSYPPDTQYF
j_gene: TRBJ2-3; d_gene: -; v_gene: TRBV5-1; CDR3aa: CASSLDPIAATQYF
j_gene: TRBJ1-2; d_gene: TRBD1; v_gene: TRBV7-2; CDR3aa: CASSSTGGGLGYTF
j_gene: TRBJ2-2; d_gene: -; v_gene: TRBV15; CDR3aa: CATRTPAAGSLAGELFF
j_gene: TRBJ2-1; d_gene: TRBD2; v_gene: TRBV4-3; CDR3aa: CASSRLAGGVNEQFF
j_gene: TRBJ2-7; d_gene: TRBD2; v_gene: TRBV6-5; CDR3aa: CASSYSTSANYEQYF
j_gene: TRBJ2-1; d_gene: -; v_gene: TRBV5-1; CDR3aa: CASSLFPGQEQFF
j_gene: TRBJ2-1; d_gene: -; v_gene: TRBV28; CDR3aa: CASSLRGLASFF
j_gene: TRBJ2-1; d_gene: TRBD2; v_gene: TRBV3-1/TRBV3-2; CDR3aa: CASSSFWTSGNNEQFF
j_gene: TRBJ1-5; d_gene: -; v_gene: TRBV19; CDR3aa: CASSIRDSNQPQHF
j_gene: TRBJ2-1; d_gene: -; v_gene: TRBV5-8; CDR3aa: CASSRNEQFF